This T cell receptor beta chain was documented in a study of radiotherapy plus CTLA-4 blockade in lung cancer. The V end was cut by 1 base, the J end by 3 bases, with 7 bases between. Germline V gene data show CDR1 as SGHAT and CDR2 as FQNNGV. The CDR3 is made up of 14 amino acids. Here immunoSEQ multiplex PCR was the method, and the copy in TCRdb shows in-frame clones only, minus some. The sample consists of 80,000 or so clones, 84% of them appearing once. Specimen: peripheral blood, collected from a patient treated with radiotherapy plus ipilimumab. The chain employs TRBV11-2 and TRBJ1-5, with no clear D. The clonotype was recovered from a human donor with non-small cell lung cancer who had stable disease on radiotherapy plus ipilimumab. The CDR3 sequence is CASSLGRNNQPQHF. The CDR3 DNA reads TGTGCCAGCAGCTTAGGGCGGAACAATCAGCCCCAGCATTTT. The full variable domain, its missing parts supplied by reference TRBV11-2 and TRBJ1-5, is EAGVAQSPRYKIIEKRQSVAFWCNPISGHATLYWYQQILGQGPKLLIQFQNNGVVDDSQLPKDRFSAERLKGVDSTLKIQPAKLEDSAVYLCASSLGRNNQPQHFGDGTRLSIL.